Below are 9 T cell receptor beta chains sequenced from a single sample in a study of cytomegalovirus exposure and HLA in healthy donors. 60 Vbeta and 13 Jbeta primers were used in PCR. Some clones are missing from TCRdb's copy, which holds only in-frame ones; the method was immunoSEQ multiplex PCR. This table has over 150,000 clones, 65% to 85% appearing once. The sequencing sample was made of PBMCs. The source of these receptors is a woman in her thirties or forties in good health and CMV-seropositive.

The chain is built from TRBV21-1 and TRBJ1-4. TRBV21-1 is shown as a pseudogene. This CDR3 spans 17 amino acids. The CDR3 region is CASSKAPEGRIREKLFF. The CDR3 region has the DNA TGTGCCAGCAGCAAAGCCCCGGAGGGGAGGATCCGAGAAAAACTGTTTTTT.

V and J are TRBV2 and TRBJ2-3; 9 bases agree with TRBD1. V lost 8 bases, J lost 5 bases, and 5 bases stayed unmatched. From germline, CDR1 is SNHLY and CDR2 FYNNEI. CDR3 size: 13 residues. CDR3 amino acids: CASRDRAGDTQYF. The CDR3 DNA reads TGTGCCAGCCGGGACAGGGCGGGAGATACGCAGTATTTT.

The chain couples TRBV7-9 to TRBJ1-2; D gene unclear. V lost 3 bases and J 4 bases, leaving 9 bases between the germline ends. CDR3 length: 13 amino acids. CDR1 and CDR2 (germline): SEHNR, FQNEAQ (reference sequence). This CDR3 is CASSFGQSYGYTF. For the CDR3, the DNA is TGTGCCAGCAGCTTCGGTCAAAGCTATGGCTACACCTTC.

The sample holds a few counts of this clone. This chain connects TRBV6-7 to TRBJ2-3, with 9 bases identical to TRBD2. TRBV6-7 is reported as an ORF; its role is uncertain. This CDR3 contains 15 residues. The trim removed 4 bases at V and 5 bases at J, leaving 7 bases unmatched. The CDR3 DNA follows: TGTGCCAGCAGTTTGAGCGGGGGGCGGGGAGATACGCAGTATTTT. This translates into CASSLSGGRGDTQYF.

J is TRBJ1-3 and V is TRBV2; D unresolved. There are 15 residues in the CDR3. The V and J ends lost 1 base and 0 bases respectively, with 7 bases between them. Germline CDR1 reads SNHLY; CDR2 reads FYNNEI. The CDR3 nucleotides read TGTGCCAGCAGTGAAGTTGCCAGCTCTGGAAACACCATATATTTT. Amino acids: CASSEVASSGNTIYF.

The CDR3 loop reads CASSSGTFKGYTF. CDR3 DNA: TGTGCCAGCAGCTCCGGGACTTTTAAGGGCTACACCTTC. The chain carries TRBV6-6 and TRBJ1-2, with a possible D match to TRBD1 (5 bases). Germline V CDR1 and CDR2: MNHNY, SVGAGI (reference sequence). Trimming left V 6 bases short and J 8 bases short, with 16 bases between. The CDR3 has 13 amino acids.

This sequence joins TRBV27 and TRBJ1-2, with TRBD1 identical over 7 bases. Germline CDR1 and CDR2: MNHEY and SMNVEV (reference sequence). The junction had 9 bases not matched to a gene; V was cut back by 5 bases and J by 0 bases. This CDR3 comprises 16 residues. The CDR3 loop is CASSTGTDFANYGYTF. CDR3 bases: TGTGCCAGCAGTACCGGGACAGACTTTGCTAACTATGGCTACACCTTC.

The chain has TRBV5-1 and TRBJ2-1, with 10 bases identical to TRBD2. Germline CDR1 and CDR2: SGHRS and YFSETQ. The CDR3 is made up of 16 amino acids. V gave up 0 bases and J gave up 8 bases; unmatched junction bases: 8. Here the CDR3 DNA reads TGCGCCAGCAGCTTGGCCGGAGCTAGCGGGAGCGATGAGCAGTTCTTC. As protein: CASSLAGASGSDEQFF.

The chain joins TRBV7-9 to TRBJ2-2, with 9 nucleotides matching TRBD1. Germline V gene sequence: CDR1 SEHNR, CDR2 FQNEAQ (reference sequence). The V and J ends lost 5 bases and 2 bases, in that order; junction bases with no gene match: 6. The length of the CDR3 is 16 residues. Here the CDR3 reads CASSHHRGQNTGELFF. CDR3 nucleotides: TGTGCCAGCAGCCATCACAGGGGGCAAAACACCGGGGAGCTGTTTTTT. The full variable domain, its missing parts supplied by reference TRBV7-9 and TRBJ2-2, is DTGVSQNPRHKITKRGQNVTFRCDPISEHNRLYWYRQTLGQGPEFLTYFQNEAQLEKSRLLSDRFSAERPKGSFSTLEIQRTEQGDSAMYLCASSHHRGQNTGELFFGEGSRLTVL.